These T cell receptor beta chains were read from a single sample in a study of cytomegalovirus exposure and HLA in healthy donors. Generated by immunoSEQ multiplex PCR, the TCRdb table keeps only in-frame clones and is missing some. The sample shows 170,000 or so clones, 70% to 85% of them seen only once. Sequencing was performed on PBMCs. Receptors were obtained from a woman aged 30 to 39 in good health and CMV-seropositive. Each CDR3 is given with its conserved first and last residue. The D gene is left open where the match is weak. Expanded clones are given a class, and other clones once, few, many or no size at all.

v_call	j_call	clone_size	d_call	cdr3_aa	cdr3_nt
TRBV6-5	TRBJ1-1	few	NA	CASSYGQVGTEAFF	TGTGCCAGCAGTTACGGGCAGGTCGGCACTGAAGCTTTCTTT
TRBV6-1	TRBJ1-3	NA	NA	CASSEARGVGNTIYF	TGTGCCAGCAGTGAAGCGCGGGGGGTTGGAAACACCATATATTTT
TRBV7-7	TRBJ2-5	NA	TRBD1	CASSLGGTGGETQYF	TGTGCCAGCAGCCTAGGAGGGACAGGGGGAGAGACCCAGTACTTC
TRBV10-1	TRBJ2-2	NA	TRBD1	CASSGQGGTGELFF	TGCGCCAGCAGTGGACAGGGGGGGACCGGGGAGCTGTTTTTT
TRBV10-1	TRBJ2-2	NA	TRBD1	CASNSGGDTGELFF	TGCGCCAGCAACTCAGGGGGCGACACCGGGGAGCTGTTTTTT
TRBV19	TRBJ1-2	NA	TRBD1	CASRRQGINYGYTF	TGTGCCAGTCGACGACAGGGTATTAACTATGGCTACACCTTC
TRBV6-1	TRBJ2-7	few	NA	CASSQQGYEQYF	TGTGCCAGCAGTCAACAGGGTTACGAGCAGTACTTC
TRBV2	TRBJ2-1	NA	TRBD1	CASSRDRINEQFF	TGTGCCAGCAGTCGGGACAGGATTAATGAGCAGTTCTTC
TRBV7-6	TRBJ1-1	NA	NA	CASSRLNTEAFF	TGTGCCAGCAGCCGTTTGAACACTGAAGCTTTCTTT
TRBV11-3	TRBJ2-1	few	TRBD2	CASSPWTSGRDPYNEQFF	TGTGCCAGCAGCCCATGGACTAGCGGGAGGGATCCCTACAATGAGCAGTTCTTC
TRBV4-2	TRBJ2-1	NA	NA	CASSHGGSGYDNEQFF	TGTGCCAGCAGCCACGGGGGATCAGGATATGACAATGAGCAGTTCTTC
TRBV5-6	TRBJ2-7	NA	NA	CASSDVGSVYEQYF	TGTGCCAGCAGCGACGTAGGGAGTGTCTACGAGCAGTACTTC
TRBV11-2	TRBJ1-2	NA	NA	CASSLDVGLLGYTF	TGTGCCAGCAGCTTAGATGTCGGTTTGCTCGGCTACACCTTC
TRBV27	TRBJ1-2	NA	NA	CASSLSVPGGWDYGYTF	TGTGCCAGCAGTTTATCGGTTCCAGGAGGGTGGGACTATGGCTACACCTTC
TRBV15	TRBJ1-5	NA	NA	CATSRDQGTPQPQHF	TGTGCCACCAGCAGAGATCAGGGGACGCCTCAGCCCCAGCATTTT
TRBV2	TRBJ2-5	NA	TRBD2	CASSDAGPSGRRPQETQYF	TGTGCCAGCAGTGACGCGGGACCTAGCGGGAGGAGGCCCCAAGAGACCCAGTACTTC
TRBV28	TRBJ1-1	once	TRBD1	CASRDRMNTEAFF	TGTGCCAGCCGGGACAGAATGAACACTGAAGCTTTCTTT
TRBV18	TRBJ1-1	NA	NA	CASSPGQVGWDTEAFF	TGTGCCAGCTCACCAGGGCAGGTTGGGTGGGACACTGAAGCTTTCTTT
TRBV10-3	TRBJ2-1	NA	NA	CATSPTSYNEQFF	TGTGCCACGTCACCTACCTCCTACAATGAGCAGTTCTTC
TRBV5-1	TRBJ2-7	few	TRBD1	CASSLRTGGYEQYF	TGCGCCAGCAGCTTACGGACAGGGGGTTACGAGCAGTACTTC
TRBV5-1	TRBJ2-5	NA	TRBD1	CASSLGTGDETQYF	TGCGCCAGCAGCTTGGGGACAGGGGACGAGACCCAGTACTTC
TRBV6-5	TRBJ1-1	NA	NA	CASSRFAGANTEAFF	TGTGCCAGCAGTCGGTTCGCTGGGGCGAACACTGAAGCTTTCTTT